This section outlines one T cell receptor beta chain sequence together with its context. Its antigen is still unknown. Vbeta (60) and Jbeta (13) primers were used in the PCR. The repertoire was sequenced with immunoSEQ multiplex PCR; TCRdb's copy has only in-frame clones and lacks some. With approximately 110,000 clones in the sample, the ten largest clones hold 3.6%. These data originate in a study of cytomegalovirus exposure and HLA in healthy donors. V was pared by 6 bases and J by 7 bases, with 22 bases between. This CDR3 spans 16 amino acids. CDR1 and CDR2 from the germline V gene are MDHEN and SYDVKM. Study findings and constraints: Association of a missense DCLRE1C variant with TCR beta V- and J-gene trimming was reported in a later analysis. Follow-up analysis found HLA locus-dependent TCR association rates, highest for DRB1 and lowest for HLA-C.

The rearrangement joins TRBV28 to TRBJ1-3; a weak D match, TRBD1 (6 bases). This receptor was taken from a man between 18 and 29 years old in good health and CMV-seronegative. The sample consisted of PBMCs. The CDR3 spells CASRLGSGDLMNTIYF. In DNA, the CDR3 is TGTGCCAGCAGGCTAGGCTCAGGGGATTTAATGAACACCATATATTTT.